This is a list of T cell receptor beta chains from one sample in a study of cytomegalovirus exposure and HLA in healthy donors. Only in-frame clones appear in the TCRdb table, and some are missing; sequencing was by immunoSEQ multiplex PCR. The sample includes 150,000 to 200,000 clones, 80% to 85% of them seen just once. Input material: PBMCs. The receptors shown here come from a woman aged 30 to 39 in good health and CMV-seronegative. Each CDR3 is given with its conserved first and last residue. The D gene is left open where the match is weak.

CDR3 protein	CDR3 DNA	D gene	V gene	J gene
CASSLGTGVEKLFF	TGTGCCAGCAGCCTCGGGACAGGGGTGGAAAAACTGTTTTTT	TRBD1	TRBV7-8	TRBJ1-4
CASSLLTSPNF	TGTGCCAGCAGCTTATTGACTAGCCCAAACTTC	TRBD2	TRBV7-8	TRBJ2-5
CATSSRGMNTEAFF	TGTGCCACCAGCAGCAGGGGGATGAACACTGAAGCTTTCTTT	TRBD1	TRBV15	TRBJ1-1
CATGQGAGELFF	TGTGCCACCGGACAGGGGGCCGGGGAGCTGTTTTTT	TRBD1	TRBV7-9	TRBJ2-2
CASSLLTGGTSTGELFF	TGTGCCAGCAGCTTATTAACAGGGGGGACGAGCACCGGGGAGCTGTTTTTT	TRBD1	TRBV7-8	TRBJ2-2
CASSPLMQGRDTEAFF	TGTGCCAGCTCACCTTTGATGCAGGGTCGGGACACTGAAGCTTTCTTT	-	TRBV18	TRBJ1-1
CASSLGGREKLFF	TGTGCCAGCAGCTTAGGGGGGAGGGAAAAACTGTTTTTT	-	TRBV7-8	TRBJ1-4
CASTWAGGALAKNIQYF	TGTGCCAGCACTTGGGCAGGGGGCGCCCTAGCCAAAAACATTCAGTACTTC	TRBD1	TRBV28	TRBJ2-4
CASSSTTSGRAADTQYF	TGTGCCAGCAGCTCAACTACTAGCGGGAGGGCCGCAGATACGCAGTATTTT	TRBD2	TRBV13	TRBJ2-3
CSVVTSEGRVKGYTF	TGCAGCGTTGTAACTTCGGAGGGGAGGGTAAAGGGCTACACCTTC	-	TRBV29-1	TRBJ1-2
CASSWAGDYGYTF	TGTGCCAGCAGCTGGGCGGGCGACTATGGCTACACCTTC	-	TRBV11-2	TRBJ1-2
CASSFSVYEQYF	TGTGCCAGCAGTTTTTCAGTTTACGAGCAGTACTTC	-	TRBV28	TRBJ2-7
CASSPPPQGNTIYF	TGTGCCAGCTCACCACCCCCGCAGGGGAACACCATATATTTT	-	TRBV18	TRBJ1-3
CASSESLNTEAFF	TGTGCCAGCAGTGAATCCTTGAACACTGAAGCTTTCTTT	-	TRBV2	TRBJ1-1